The present TCR delta chain was sequenced within a study of γδ T cells in repeated Plasmodium falciparum infection. Turning to the study itself: Each infection was followed by sampling at 21 days, plus baseline and some pre-infection draws. Some Malian samples span acute malaria episodes; others come from no-transmission periods. General study findings and limits: Repeated controlled infections reportedly drove waves of new clonotype selection in Vdelta2-negative, mostly Vdelta1+, gammadelta repertoires.

Gammadelta T cells were flow-sorted from PBMC into Vgamma9/Vdelta2+ and Vdelta2-negative populations for bulk analysis. This clone was detected ten times or more. Its antigen is not known. The translation of this DNA and the TCRdb protein of a much larger clone differ at residue 17, probably owing to a read error; the protein shown here is translated from the DNA. TCRdb reanalysed the multiplex PCR reads with CATT. The sample gives tens of thousands of delta-chain clones, 1.7% of which show up once; 15% is in the top ten. Trimming at V came to 2 bases and at J to 3 bases, leaving 27 bases not matched to a gene. The CDR3 loop spans 22 amino acids. Germline V gene sequence: CDR1 TSWWSYY, CDR2 QGS.

The rearrangement links TRDV1 to TRDJ1; 7 bases fit TRDD3. The sample comprised gamma-delta T cells from blood. The sequence came from a pool of human donors (malaria-infected and uninfected, not separated). The CDR3, as DNA: TGTGCTCTTGGGGAAGTGGTGACGTCCTGGGGATATTGGGAAAGCGTCGCCGATAAACTCATCTTT. Amino acid sequence: CALGEVVTSWGYWESVADKLIF.